This T cell receptor beta chain was profiled in a study of blood T cells in healthy people across ages. Points from the study as a whole: Higher diversity and more naive CD4+ cells were features of long-lived donors, compared to aged donors. Across the age range, TCR beta diversity per million T cells fell in a roughly linear way.

J was trimmed by 1 base and V by 4 bases; bases with no gene match: 5. From germline, CDR1 is MNHNS and CDR2 SASEGT. This CDR3 spans 15 amino acids. A second PCR of about 7 to 12 cycles used a sample-barcoded 5' primer and a J-beta primer mix. TCRdb reprocessed the 5' RACE reads with MiXCR, giving one entry per CDR3 protein. The sample holds about 830,000 distinct CDR3 sequences, around 62% seen once. Roughly 9.2 milliliters of peripheral blood were drawn from each donor into EDTA-treated tubes. As for this clonotype: What it recognizes is unknown.

The chain is built from TRBV6-1 and TRBJ1-1, with TRBD1 identical over 8 bases. The sequence derives from a man aged 25-45 years in good health. Sequencing was carried out using blood. The CDR3 here is CASSVQDRANTEAFF. DNA of the CDR3: TGTGCCAGCAGTGTCCAGGACAGGGCGAACACTGAAGCTTTCTTT.